These T cell receptor beta chains were read from a single sample in a study of blood T cell repertoires in COVID-19. The assay was immunoSEQ multiplex PCR, and TCRdb's table has in-frame clones only and misses some. Of 180,000 or so clones in the sample, 81% were seen once. The sample comprised peripheral blood. These receptors were collected from a woman between 40 and 50 years old with COVID-19, enrolled during active disease. CDR3s include the opening cysteine and the closing phenylalanine or tryptophan. The order of the fields is clone size, D gene, J gene, V gene, CDR3 protein, CDR3 DNA. A D gene is named only where the DNA matches it firmly. Clone size is stated in some rows and not others, as once, few, many or a class when expanded.

size: -
D: TRBD2
J: TRBJ2-1
V: TRBV7-9
CDR3: CASSTQTSNAGNEQFF
DNA: TGTGCCAGCAGCACCCAGACTAGCAATGCAGGGAATGAGCAGTTCTTC

size: -
D: -
J: TRBJ1-5
V: TRBV5-8
CDR3: CASSPVGTRSNQPQHF
DNA: TGTGCCAGCAGCCCCGTCGGTACTAGAAGCAATCAGCCCCAGCATTTT

size: once
D: TRBD1
J: TRBJ1-2
V: TRBV2
CDR3: CASRGPLQGALSGYTF
DNA: TGTGCCAGCAGGGGCCCTCTGCAGGGGGCCCTGAGCGGCTACACCTTC

size: -
D: -
J: TRBJ2-5
V: TRBV2
CDR3: CASVIPLALLETQYF
DNA: TGTGCCAGCGTAATTCCGCTAGCCCTGTTAGAGACCCAGTACTTC

size: -
D: TRBD1
J: TRBJ2-5
V: TRBV10-3
CDR3: CASHPGQGSETQYF
DNA: TGTGCCAGCCACCCGGGACAGGGGTCAGAGACCCAGTACTTC

size: -
D: -
J: TRBJ1-3
V: TRBV6-1
CDR3: CASSERTAYSGNTIYF
DNA: TGTGCCAGCAGCGAAAGGACAGCTTACTCTGGAAACACCATATATTTT

size: -
D: -
J: TRBJ1-5
V: TRBV6-1
CDR3: CASSEWRGVGNQPQHF
DNA: TGTGCCAGCAGTGAATGGCGGGGGGTGGGCAATCAGCCCCAGCATTTT

size: once
D: -
J: TRBJ2-5
V: TRBV5-1
CDR3: CASSLVGRGLETQYF
DNA: TGCGCCAGCAGCTTGGTTGGCAGGGGTTTGGAGACCCAGTACTTC

size: -
D: TRBD2
J: TRBJ2-1
V: TRBV28
CDR3: CASSPSWTSTEQFF
DNA: TGTGCCAGCAGTCCCAGCTGGACTAGCACTGAGCAGTTCTTC

size: -
D: -
J: TRBJ1-1
V: TRBV7-7
CDR3: CASSFEEGTEAFF
DNA: TGTGCTAGCAGCTTTGAGGAGGGCACTGAAGCTTTCTTT

size: -
D: TRBD1
J: TRBJ1-4
V: TRBV28
CDR3: CASSLGGQPNEKLFF
DNA: TGTGCCAGCAGTTTAGGGGGACAGCCTAATGAAAAACTGTTTTTT

size: -
D: TRBD2
J: TRBJ2-1
V: TRBV29-1
CDR3: CSVEDGGVLGYEQFF
DNA: TGCAGCGTTGAAGATGGGGGGGTTTTGGGGTATGAGCAGTTCTTC

size: -
D: TRBD1
J: TRBJ1-5
V: TRBV12-5
CDR3: CASGPQCRTGGMPNQPQHF
DNA: TGTGCTAGTGGTCCCCAATGCCGGACAGGGGGCATGCCAAATCAGCCCCAGCATTTT

size: -
D: -
J: TRBJ2-3
V: TRBV3-1/TRBV3-2
CDR3: CASSQDTARTDTQYF
DNA: TGTGCCAGCAGCCAAGACACCGCGCGCACAGATACGCAGTATTTT

size: -
D: -
J: TRBJ1-5
V: TRBV5-5
CDR3: CASSLGVGGSNQPQHF
DNA: TGTGCCAGCAGCTTGGGGGTCGGGGGTAGCAATCAGCCCCAGCATTTT

size: -
D: -
J: TRBJ1-1
V: TRBV5-6
CDR3: CASRHTGFAEAFF
DNA: TGTGCCAGCAGGCATACAGGGTTCGCTGAAGCTTTCTTT

size: -
D: TRBD1
J: TRBJ2-2
V: TRBV30
CDR3: CAWGTGGPRELFF
DNA: TGTGCCTGGGGGACAGGGGGCCCAAGGGAGCTGTTTTTT

size: -
D: TRBD1
J: TRBJ1-5
V: TRBV9
CDR3: CASSKGGLGQPQHF
DNA: TGTGCCAGCAGCAAAGGGGGCTTGGGTCAGCCCCAGCATTTT

size: medium-sized
D: -
J: TRBJ2-3
V: TRBV27
CDR3: CASSQRDRTFIDTQYF
DNA: TGTGCCAGCAGTCAGCGGGACAGGACTTTCATAGATACGCAGTATTTT

size: -
D: TRBD2
J: TRBJ2-3
V: TRBV6-4
CDR3: CASSDSTSGTSTDTQYF
DNA: TGTGCCAGCAGTGACTCGACTAGCGGGACATCCACAGATACGCAGTATTTT